This section outlines one T cell receptor (beta chain) sequence together with its context. The antigen is unknown. The PCR contained 60 Vbeta and 13 Jbeta primers. The table came from immunoSEQ multiplex PCR; TCRdb's copy has only in-frame clones and leaves some out. Of approximately 190,000 clones in the sample, 82% were seen once. The data belong to a study of cytomegalovirus exposure and HLA in healthy donors. General study findings and limits: Most of the CMV-associated TCR beta chains (in a later analysis) appeared to be HLA-restricted. The study carried out a later analysis of TCR beta sequences. It associated some 17,000 of them with specific HLA alleles at a false discovery rate of 0.05.

CDR3 length: 12 amino acids. V dropped 5 bases and J dropped 11; count of bases not matched to a gene: 8. Germline assignment: CDR1 MNHEY and CDR2 SVGAGI. The source material was PBMCs. The clonotype originates from a boy aged 2 to 10 in good health and CMV-seronegative. The chain recombines TRBV6-5 with TRBJ1-1; 7 positions match TRBD1. The chain's CDR3 is CASSPATGMAFF. The CDR3 DNA sequence: TGTGCCAGCAGTCCCGCGACAGGGATGGCTTTCTTT.